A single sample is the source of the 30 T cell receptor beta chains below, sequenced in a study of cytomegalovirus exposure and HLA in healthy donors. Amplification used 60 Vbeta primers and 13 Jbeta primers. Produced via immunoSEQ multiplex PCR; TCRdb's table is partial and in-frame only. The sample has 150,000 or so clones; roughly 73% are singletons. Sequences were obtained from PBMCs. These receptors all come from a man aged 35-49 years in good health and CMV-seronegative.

CDR3 protein: CASSVGQTTDTQYF. The CDR3 DNA sequence: TGCGCCAGCAGCGTGGGACAGACCACAGATACGCAGTATTTT. The V gene is TRBV5-1, the J gene TRBJ2-3; 7 nucleotides match TRBD1. This CDR3 spans 14 amino acids. Germline-derived CDR1 and CDR2 are SGHRS and YFSETQ. The V and J ends lost 4 bases and 2 bases, in that order; junction bases with no gene match: 4.

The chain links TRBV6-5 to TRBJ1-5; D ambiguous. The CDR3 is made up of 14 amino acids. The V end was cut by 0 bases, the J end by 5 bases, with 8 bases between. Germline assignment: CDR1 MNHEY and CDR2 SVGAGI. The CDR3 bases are TGTGCCAGCAGTTACTCCGGGGAGGATCAGCCCCAGCATTTT. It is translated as CASSYSGEDQPQHF.

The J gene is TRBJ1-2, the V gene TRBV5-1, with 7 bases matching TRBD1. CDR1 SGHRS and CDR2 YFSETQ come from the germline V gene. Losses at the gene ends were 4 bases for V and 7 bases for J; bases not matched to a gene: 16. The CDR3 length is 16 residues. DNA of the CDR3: TGCGCCAGCAGCATTCCAGGCTACGAGGGGGCCGGTGGCTACACCTTC. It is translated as CASSIPGYEGAGGYTF.

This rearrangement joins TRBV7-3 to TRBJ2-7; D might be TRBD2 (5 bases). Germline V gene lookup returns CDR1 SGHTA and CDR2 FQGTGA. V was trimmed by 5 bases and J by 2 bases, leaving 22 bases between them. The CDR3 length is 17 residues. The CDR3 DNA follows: TGTGCCAGCAGCCACCCCCCAGCCCGGGAACCTACCTACGAGCAGTACTTC. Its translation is CASSHPPAREPTYEQYF.

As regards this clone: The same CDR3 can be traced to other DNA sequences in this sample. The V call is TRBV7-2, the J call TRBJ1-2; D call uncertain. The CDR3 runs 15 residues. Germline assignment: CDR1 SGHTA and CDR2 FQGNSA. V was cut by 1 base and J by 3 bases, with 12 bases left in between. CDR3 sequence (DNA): TGTGCCAGCAGCTTAGATCCAGGATGGGACTATGGCTACACCTTC. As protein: CASSLDPGWDYGYTF.

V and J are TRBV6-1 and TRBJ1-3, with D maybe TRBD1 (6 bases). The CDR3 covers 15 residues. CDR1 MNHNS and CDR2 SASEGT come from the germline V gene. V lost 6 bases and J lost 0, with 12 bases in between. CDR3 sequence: CASRAGQNSGNTIYF. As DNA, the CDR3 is TGTGCCAGCAGAGCGGGACAAAACTCTGGAAACACCATATATTTT.

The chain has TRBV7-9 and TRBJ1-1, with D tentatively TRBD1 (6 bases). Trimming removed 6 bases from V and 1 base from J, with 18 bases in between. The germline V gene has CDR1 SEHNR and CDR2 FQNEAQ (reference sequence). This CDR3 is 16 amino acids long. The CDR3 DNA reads TGTGCCAGCAGGGGGACGGGGGGGCCGGGGAACACTGAAGCTTTCTTT. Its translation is CASRGTGGPGNTEAFF.

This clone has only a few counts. As DNA, the CDR3 is TGTGCCATCAGTGAGTCGAAAGGGGGCGCGGACACCATATATTTT. Its translation is CAISESKGGADTIYF. V usage is TRBV10-3 and J usage is TRBJ1-3; TRBD1 matches 7 bases. CDR3 length: 15 amino acids. Germline V CDR1 and CDR2: ENHRY, SYGVKD. Trimming took 0 bases from V and 8 from J; bases not matched to a gene: 7.

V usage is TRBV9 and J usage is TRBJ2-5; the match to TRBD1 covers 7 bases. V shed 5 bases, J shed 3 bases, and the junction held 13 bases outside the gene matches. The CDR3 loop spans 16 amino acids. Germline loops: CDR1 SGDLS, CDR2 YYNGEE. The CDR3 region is CASSQLIGTEKETQYF. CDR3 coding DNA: TGTGCCAGCAGTCAGCTGATCGGGACAGAAAAAGAGACCCAGTACTTC. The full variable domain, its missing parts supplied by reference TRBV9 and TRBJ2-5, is DSGVTQTPKHLITATGQRVTLRCSPRSGDLSVYWYQQSLDQGLQFLIQYYNGEERAKGNILERFSAQQFPDLHSELNLSSLELGDSALYFCASSQLIGTEKETQYFGPGTRLLVL.

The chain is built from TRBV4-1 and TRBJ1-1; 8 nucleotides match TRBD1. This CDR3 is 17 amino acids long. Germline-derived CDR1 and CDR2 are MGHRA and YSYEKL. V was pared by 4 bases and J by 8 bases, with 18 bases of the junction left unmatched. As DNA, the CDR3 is TGCGCCAGCAGCCGCCCTCTCGGCCGACAGGGGAACGAAGAAGCTTTCTTT. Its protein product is CASSRPLGRQGNEEAFF.

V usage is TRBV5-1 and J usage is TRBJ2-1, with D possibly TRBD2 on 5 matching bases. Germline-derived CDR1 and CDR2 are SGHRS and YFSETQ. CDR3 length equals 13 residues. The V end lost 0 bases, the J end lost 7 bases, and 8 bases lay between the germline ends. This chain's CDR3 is CASSLALANEQFF. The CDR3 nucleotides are TGCGCCAGCAGCTTGGCTCTAGCTAATGAGCAGTTCTTC. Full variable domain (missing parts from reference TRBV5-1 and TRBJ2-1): KAGVTQTPRYLIKTRGQQVTLSCSPISGHRSVSWYQQTPGQGLQFLFEYFSETQRNKGNFPGRFSGRQFSNSRSEMNVSTLELGDSALYLCASSLALANEQFFGPGTRLTVL.

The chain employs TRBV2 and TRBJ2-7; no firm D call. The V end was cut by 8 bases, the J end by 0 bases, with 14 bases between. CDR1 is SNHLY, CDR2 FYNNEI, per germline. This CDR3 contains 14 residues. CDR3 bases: TGTGCCAGCCTAAGCACCGCAGGCTCCTACGAGCAGTACTTC. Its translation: CASLSTAGSYEQYF.

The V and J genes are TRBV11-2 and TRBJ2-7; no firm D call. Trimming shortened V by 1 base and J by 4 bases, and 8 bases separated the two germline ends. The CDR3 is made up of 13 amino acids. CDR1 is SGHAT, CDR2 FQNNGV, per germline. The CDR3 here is CASSLGVRYEQYF. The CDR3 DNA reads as TGTGCCAGCAGCTTAGGGGTCAGGTACGAGCAGTACTTC.

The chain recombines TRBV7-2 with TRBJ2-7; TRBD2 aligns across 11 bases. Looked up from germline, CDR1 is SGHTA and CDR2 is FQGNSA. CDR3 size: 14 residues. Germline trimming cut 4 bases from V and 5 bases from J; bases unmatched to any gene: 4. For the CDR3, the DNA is TGTGCCAGCAGCTCGGGGACTAGCGGAAACGAGCAGTACTTC. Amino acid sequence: CASSSGTSGNEQYF.

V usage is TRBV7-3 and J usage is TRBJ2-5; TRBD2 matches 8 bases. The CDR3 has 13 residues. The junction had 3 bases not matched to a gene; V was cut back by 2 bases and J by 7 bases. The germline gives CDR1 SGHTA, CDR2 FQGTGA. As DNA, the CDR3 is TGTGCCAGCAGCTTACGGGGGGGACGGACCCAGTACTTC. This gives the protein CASSLRGGRTQYF.

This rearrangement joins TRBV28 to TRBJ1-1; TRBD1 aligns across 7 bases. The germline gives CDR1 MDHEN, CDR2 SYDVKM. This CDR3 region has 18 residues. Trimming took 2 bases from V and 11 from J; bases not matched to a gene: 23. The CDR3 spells CASSLRVSDLLQGTRAFF. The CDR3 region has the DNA TGTGCCAGCAGTTTACGGGTTTCCGATCTTTTACAGGGGACGAGGGCTTTCTTT.

CDR3 protein: CASSLDGGGGANVLTF. In DNA, the CDR3 is TGCGCCAGCAGCTTGGACGGAGGCGGTGGGGCCAACGTCCTGACTTTC. This rearrangement joins TRBV5-1 to TRBJ2-6, with D possibly matching TRBD2 (5 bases). The CDR3 spans 16 residues. Trimming shortened V by 0 bases and J by 3 bases, and 10 bases separated the two germline ends. Germline loops: CDR1 SGHRS, CDR2 YFSETQ.

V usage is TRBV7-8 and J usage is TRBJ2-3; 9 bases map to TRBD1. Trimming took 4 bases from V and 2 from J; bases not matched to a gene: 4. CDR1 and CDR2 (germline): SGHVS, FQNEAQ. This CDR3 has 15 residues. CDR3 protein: CASSWWDRDTDTQYF. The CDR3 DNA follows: TGTGCCAGCAGCTGGTGGGACAGGGACACAGATACGCAGTATTTT.

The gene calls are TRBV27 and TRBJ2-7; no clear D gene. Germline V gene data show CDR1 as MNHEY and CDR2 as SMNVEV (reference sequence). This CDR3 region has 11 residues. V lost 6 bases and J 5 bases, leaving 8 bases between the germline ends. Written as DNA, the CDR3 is TGTGCCAGCAGGGGCCTTGACGAGCAGTACTTC. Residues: CASRGLDEQYF.

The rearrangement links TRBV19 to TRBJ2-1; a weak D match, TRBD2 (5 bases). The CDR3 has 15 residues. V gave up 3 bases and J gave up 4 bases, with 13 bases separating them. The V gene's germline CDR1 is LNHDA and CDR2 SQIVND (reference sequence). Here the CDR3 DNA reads TGTGCCAGTAGTATGGACCGGGGTAATTACAATGAGCAGTTCTTC. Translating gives CASSMDRGNYNEQFF.

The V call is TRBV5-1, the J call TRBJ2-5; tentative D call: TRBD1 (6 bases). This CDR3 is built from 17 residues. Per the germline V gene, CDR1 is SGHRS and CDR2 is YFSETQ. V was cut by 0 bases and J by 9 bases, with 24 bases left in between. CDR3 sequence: CASSLGPQTGSTGAQYF. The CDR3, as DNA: TGCGCCAGCAGCTTGGGCCCTCAGACAGGATCCACCGGGGCCCAGTACTTC.

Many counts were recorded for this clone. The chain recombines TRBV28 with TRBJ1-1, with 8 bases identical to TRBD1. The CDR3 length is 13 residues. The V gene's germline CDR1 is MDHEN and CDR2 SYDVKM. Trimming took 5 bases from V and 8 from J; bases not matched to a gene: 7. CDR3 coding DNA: TGTGCCAGCAGTCCCCCCGGACAGGGAGAAGCTTTCTTT. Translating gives CASSPPGQGEAFF.

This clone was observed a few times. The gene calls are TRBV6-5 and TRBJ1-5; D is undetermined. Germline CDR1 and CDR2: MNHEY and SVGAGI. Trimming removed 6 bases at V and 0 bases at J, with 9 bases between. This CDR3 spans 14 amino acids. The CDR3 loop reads CASSPRYSNQPQHF. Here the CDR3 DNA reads TGTGCCAGCAGCCCTCGTTATAGCAATCAGCCCCAGCATTTT.

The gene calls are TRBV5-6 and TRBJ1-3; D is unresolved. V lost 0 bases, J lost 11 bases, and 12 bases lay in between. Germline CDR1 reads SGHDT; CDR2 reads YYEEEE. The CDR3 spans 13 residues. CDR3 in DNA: TGTGCCAGCAGCTTGGTTAGGTCAAGCGCCATATATTTT. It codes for CASSLVRSSAIYF.

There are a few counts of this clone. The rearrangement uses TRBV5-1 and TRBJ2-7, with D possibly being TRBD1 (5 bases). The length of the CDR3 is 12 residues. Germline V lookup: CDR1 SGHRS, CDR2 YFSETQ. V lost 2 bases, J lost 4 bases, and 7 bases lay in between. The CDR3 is CASSLSGYEQYF. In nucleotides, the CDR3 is TGCGCCAGCAGCTTATCAGGGTACGAGCAGTACTTC.

Here the CDR3 DNA reads TGTGCCAGCAGCTCCCCCGGGACAGCACTAAATTCACCCCTCCACTTT. This codes for CASSSPGTALNSPLHF. The rearrangement uses TRBV7-9 and TRBJ1-6; TRBD1 aligns across 7 bases. J lost 7 bases, V lost 4 bases, and 10 bases had no gene match. The CDR3 is 16 amino acids. Looked up from germline, CDR1 is SEHNR and CDR2 is FQNEAQ (reference sequence).

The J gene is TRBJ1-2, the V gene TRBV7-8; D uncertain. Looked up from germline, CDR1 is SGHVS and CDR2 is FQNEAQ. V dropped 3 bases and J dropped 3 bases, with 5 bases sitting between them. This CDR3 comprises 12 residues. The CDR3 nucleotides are TGTGCCAGCAGCTTCGGGGACTATGGCTACACCTTC. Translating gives CASSFGDYGYTF.

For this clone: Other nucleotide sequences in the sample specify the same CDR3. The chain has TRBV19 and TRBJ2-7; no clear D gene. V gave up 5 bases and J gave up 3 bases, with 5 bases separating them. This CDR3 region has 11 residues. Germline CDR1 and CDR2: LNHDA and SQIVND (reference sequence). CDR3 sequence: CASSSNYEQYF. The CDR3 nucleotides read TGTGCCAGTAGTTCCAACTACGAGCAGTACTTC.

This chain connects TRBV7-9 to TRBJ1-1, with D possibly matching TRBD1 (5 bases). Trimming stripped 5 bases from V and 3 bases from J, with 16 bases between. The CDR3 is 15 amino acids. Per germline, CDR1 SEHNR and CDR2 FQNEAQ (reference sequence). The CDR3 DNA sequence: TGTGCCAGCAGCCTTCGGGGAGGGGCGGACACTGAAGCTTTCTTT. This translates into CASSLRGGADTEAFF.

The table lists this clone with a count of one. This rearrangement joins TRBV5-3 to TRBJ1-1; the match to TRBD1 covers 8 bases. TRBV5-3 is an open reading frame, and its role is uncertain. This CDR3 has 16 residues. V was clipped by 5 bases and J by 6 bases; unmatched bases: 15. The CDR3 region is CARRRLQGEGSPEAFF. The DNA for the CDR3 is TGTGCCAGAAGGAGACTACAGGGGGAGGGGTCCCCTGAAGCTTTCTTT.